This T cell receptor beta chain is drawn from a study of shared clonotypes between healthy human individuals. Source study methods: For the immunoSEQ data, sequences were junction-only without quality scores, so filtering differed. Repertoires were generated with immunoSEQ multiplex PCR, while TCRdb's copy carries only in-frame clones and drops some. For V, J and clone size, that table is used; D and trimming come from the DNA. The sample shows roughly 2 million clones, 85% to 95% of them seen only once. Study results and caveats: Clonotype sharing across donors was expected to vary with sequencing depth.

As concerns this clone: Its target is unknown.

This CDR3 region has 14 residues. The germline gives CDR1 WSHSY, CDR2 SAAADI. The V end lost 2 bases, the J end lost 0 bases, and 7 bases lay between the germline ends. The receptor's source is a man aged 18 to 35 in good health. This chain uses TRBV10-2 with TRBJ1-1; D perhaps matches TRBD1 (5 bases). Input material: naive CD4+ T cells sorted from blood. Noted subset: CD45RA+ positively selected. In nucleotides, the CDR3 is TGCGCCAGCAGTGAGCCAGGGATGAACACTGAAGCTTTCTTT. Protein: CASSEPGMNTEAFF.